This T cell receptor beta chain was captured in a study of T cells in Graves' hyperthyroidism and ophthalmopathy. On the study more broadly: Peripheral blood draws took place at initial diagnosis, ahead of any treatment.

Germline CDR1 and CDR2: KGHDR and SFDVKD. V was trimmed by 7 bases and J by 1 base, leaving 15 bases between them. The CDR3 length is 15 residues. RNA transcripts served as the template for amplifying TCR beta CDR3 regions. TCR CDR3 underwent first-round RT-PCR with the HTBI primer set. TCRdb reprocessed the multiplex PCR reads with MiXCR, giving one entry per CDR3 protein. The table has hundreds of thousands of distinct CDR3 sequences, approximately 15% seen once. This TCR derives from a woman in her twenties or thirties with Graves' hyperthyroidism that later progressed to Graves' ophthalmopathy. The chain carries TRBV24-1 and TRBJ1-1, with D maybe TRBD1 (6 bases). Sequenced input: blood. Here the CDR3 reads CATSGEKGGNTEAFF. The CDR3 coding sequence is TGTGCCACCAGCGGTGAAAAAGGGGGGAACACTGAAGCTTTCTTT.